These 22 T cell receptor beta chains were all obtained from the same sample, sequenced in a study of early stage breast cancer tumors. The method was immunoSEQ multiplex PCR; TCRdb's version includes in-frame clones alone and lacks a portion of them. The sample contains 50,000 to 65,000 clones, around three quarters of which appear only once. The sequencing input was blood. The receptors originated from a person younger than 45 with breast cancer.

J is TRBJ2-3 and V is TRBV2; 11 bases map to TRBD2. This CDR3 is 16 amino acids long. Germline V lookup: CDR1 SNHLY, CDR2 FYNNEI. V lost 6 bases, J lost 2 bases, and 7 bases stayed unmatched. The CDR3 DNA sequence: TGTGCCAGCAGGGCGACTAGCGGGAAAATCACAGATACGCAGTATTTT. This gives the protein CASRATSGKITDTQYF.

This clone was counted a single time. The rearrangement links TRBV6-5 to TRBJ1-2; tentative D call: TRBD1 (6 bases). The CDR3 sequence is 14 residues long. CDR1 and CDR2 (germline): MNHEY, SVGAGI. The V and J ends lost 4 bases and 6 bases respectively, with 15 bases between them. CDR3 in amino acids: CASSSQGGSHGYTF. In nucleotides, the CDR3 is TGTGCCAGCAGTTCACAGGGAGGAAGCCATGGCTACACCTTC.

This clone has just a few counts. The chain has TRBV4-1 and TRBJ1-6; tentatively, D is TRBD1 (5 bases). Per germline, CDR1 MGHRA and CDR2 YSYEKL. V was clipped by 5 bases and J by 7 bases, with 24 bases between them. This CDR3 region has 18 residues. The CDR3 sequence: CASSAQVPLPRGNSPLHF. CDR3 DNA: TGCGCCAGCAGCGCACAGGTTCCTCTCCCACGCGGGAATTCACCCCTCCACTTT.

The CDR3, as DNA: TGTGCCAGCAGCCGTCTCGGGGGGGCTAATGCTGAAGCTTTCTTT. As protein: CASSRLGGANAEAFF. The rearrangement links TRBV11-2 to TRBJ1-1; weak D call: TRBD1 (6 bases). CDR3 length equals 15 residues. Germline CDR1 reads SGHAT; CDR2 reads FQNNGV. V gave up 5 bases and J gave up 6 bases, with 19 bases separating them.

On this clone: At one end the junction does not follow the germline gene, possibly because of a read error. In nucleotides, the CDR3 is TGCAGCGTTCAAGACAGGGGGCGAATAAATGAAAAACTGTTTTTT. This gives the protein CSVQDRGRINEKLFF. This sequence joins TRBV29-1 and TRBJ1-4; 10 bases fit TRBD1. The CDR3 totals 15 residues. Germline CDR1 SQVTM, CDR2 ANQGSEA. Supplemented by reference TRBV29-1 and TRBJ1-4, the full variable domain reads SAVISQKPSRDICQRGTSLTIQCQVDSQVTMMFWYRQQPGQSLTLIATANQGSEATYESGFVIDKFPISRPNLTFSTLTVSNMSPEDSSIYLCSVQDRGRINEKLFFGSGTQLSVL.

The chain employs TRBV18 and TRBJ2-2; the D is unclear. V lost 2 bases and J lost 7, with 20 bases in between. Germline CDR1 is KGHSH and CDR2 is LQKENI. This CDR3 region has 17 residues. The CDR3 DNA follows: TGTGCCAGCTCACCATTGGCGGTCCGATCTGGGGTCGGGGAGCTGTTTTTT. This gives the protein CASSPLAVRSGVGELFF.

V usage is TRBV25-1 and J usage is TRBJ2-7; no clear D gene. Germline-derived CDR1 and CDR2 are MGHDK and SYGVNS. V was pared by 1 base and J by 7 bases, with 17 bases between. The CDR3 length is 15 residues. CDR3 region: CASSESPDRWGEQYF. The CDR3 DNA reads as TGTGCCAGCAGTGAATCCCCCGACCGGTGGGGTGAGCAGTACTTC.

This clone was recorded a few times. V and J are TRBV2 and TRBJ1-5, with D tentatively TRBD1 (5 bases). Per the germline V gene, CDR1 is SNHLY and CDR2 is FYNNEI. The CDR3 spans 13 residues. Trimming left V 8 bases short and J 1 base short, with 9 bases between. The CDR3 sequence is CASPRGSNQPQHF. In DNA form, the CDR3 reads TGTGCCAGCCCGCGGGGGAGCAATCAGCCCCAGCATTTT.

The chain is built from TRBV27 and TRBJ2-7; 7 bases align to TRBD1. Trimming cost V 5 bases and J 3 bases; bases outside gene matches: 4. There are 13 residues in the CDR3. Germline CDR1 is MNHEY and CDR2 is SMNVEV (reference sequence). Written as DNA, the CDR3 is TGTGCCAGCAGTCGGACAGGCAACTACGAGCAGTACTTC. Translating it yields CASSRTGNYEQYF.

The chain uses TRBV7-9 and TRBJ2-7, with D uncertain. Germline V lookup: CDR1 SEHNR, CDR2 FQNEAQ (reference sequence). The CDR3 has 13 amino acids. V lost 5 bases to trimming and J lost 3 bases, with 11 bases between them. The chain's CDR3 is CASSRAIFYEQYF. CDR3 DNA: TGTGCCAGCAGCAGGGCCATCTTCTACGAGCAGTACTTC.

V is TRBV6-5 and J is TRBJ1-5; D is undetermined. Germline CDR1 is MNHEY and CDR2 is SVGAGI. The CDR3 runs 13 residues. Trimming shortened V by 5 bases and J by 4 bases, and 9 bases separated the two germline ends. CDR3 sequence reads: CASSEQLNQPQHF. The CDR3 nucleotides read TGTGCCAGCAGTGAACAGCTGAATCAGCCCCAGCATTTT.

J is TRBJ1-3 and V is TRBV27; D might be TRBD1 (5 bases). This CDR3 contains 14 residues. V lost 5 bases to trimming and J lost 2 bases, with 10 bases between them. Germline-derived CDR1 and CDR2 are MNHEY and SMNVEV (reference sequence). CDR3 sequence reads: CASSKGVTGNTIYF. CDR3 in DNA: TGTGCCAGCAGTAAAGGGGTAACTGGAAACACCATATATTTT.

The chain joins TRBV30 to TRBJ1-2; the D gene is possibly TRBD1 (5 bases). The CDR3 loop spans 13 amino acids. The V end was cut by 3 bases, the J end by 3 bases, with 11 bases between. Germline V lookup: CDR1 GTSNPN, CDR2 SVGIG (reference sequence). This chain's CDR3 is CAWRGGGDYGYTF. For the CDR3, the DNA is TGTGCCTGGAGAGGCGGGGGGGACTATGGCTACACCTTC.

This chain uses TRBV4-1 with TRBJ1-2, with D possibly being TRBD1 (5 bases). V was shortened by 0 bases and J by 2 bases, with 13 bases between the two germline ends. This CDR3 contains 16 residues. Germline V lookup: CDR1 MGHRA, CDR2 YSYEKL. In nucleotides, the CDR3 is TGCGCCAGCAGCCAAGATCGCGGGGGAGCCAACTATGGCTACACCTTC. Translated, it gives CASSQDRGGANYGYTF.

The chain carries TRBV6-1 and TRBJ1-2, with D possibly matching TRBD1 (5 bases). The CDR3 length is 14 residues. V was cut by 0 bases and J by 8 bases, with 13 bases left in between. The V gene's germline CDR1 is MNHNS and CDR2 SASEGT. The CDR3 reads CASSEAGQGNGYTF. As DNA, the CDR3 is TGTGCCAGCAGTGAAGCGGGTCAGGGAAACGGCTACACCTTC.

This chain links TRBV4-3 with TRBJ1-1; D is possibly TRBD1 (5 bases). V lost 0 bases, J lost 0 bases, and 14 bases lay in between. CDR1 is LGHNA and CDR2 is YSLEER in the germline V gene. The CDR3 covers 17 residues. CDR3 DNA: TGCGCCAGCAGCCAAGATCCAGGGTCGTGGGTGAACACTGAAGCTTTCTTT. Residues: CASSQDPGSWVNTEAFF.

The chain links TRBV15 to TRBJ2-7, with a possible D match to TRBD2 (6 bases). Trimming stripped 3 bases from V and 0 bases from J, with 15 bases between. Germline CDR1 reads LNHNV; CDR2 reads YYDKDF (reference sequence). The CDR3 loop spans 16 amino acids. The CDR3 here is CATSRHTSPSSYEQYF. The DNA of the CDR3 is TGTGCCACCAGCAGGCATACTAGCCCGAGCTCCTACGAGCAGTACTTC.

The chain carries TRBV30 and TRBJ2-3; 7 bases are a match to TRBD2. The CDR3 extends over 14 amino acids. Germline assignment: CDR1 GTSNPN and CDR2 SVGIG (reference sequence). Trimming took 8 bases from V and 0 from J; bases not matched to a gene: 8. The CDR3: CAALADESTDTQYF. The CDR3 nucleotides read TGTGCCGCCCTAGCGGACGAAAGCACAGATACGCAGTATTTT.

This chain links TRBV5-4 with TRBJ1-1, with a weak D call TRBD1 (5 bases). Trimming shortened V by 0 bases and J by 1 base, and 7 bases separated the two germline ends. This CDR3 is 14 amino acids long. Germline V gene lookup returns CDR1 SGHNT and CDR2 YYREEE (reference sequence). CDR3 region: CASSLVTENTEAFF. CDR3 nucleotides: TGTGCCAGCAGCTTGGTGACAGAGAACACTGAAGCTTTCTTT. Based on the CDR3 plus reference TRBV5-4 and TRBJ1-1, the full variable domain is ETGVTQSPTHLIKTRGQQVTLRCSSQSGHNTVSWYQQALGQGPQFIFQYYREEENGRGNFPPRFSGLQFPNYSSELNVNALELDDSALYLCASSLVTENTEAFFGQGTRLTVV.

The chain employs TRBV27 and TRBJ1-1, with TRBD1 as a possible D gene (6 bases). Germline CDR1 MNHEY, CDR2 SMNVEV (reference sequence). V was clipped by 1 base and J by 5 bases, with 11 bases between them. The CDR3 extends over 14 amino acids. CDR3 residues: CASSLWGGGTEAFF. The CDR3 DNA follows: TGTGCCAGCAGTTTATGGGGGGGCGGTACTGAAGCTTTCTTT.

The gene calls are TRBV9 and TRBJ2-2, with D perhaps matching TRBD2 (5 bases). With 4 bases removed from V and 0 bases from J, the gap between germline ends came to 13 bases. There are 16 residues in the CDR3. Germline V gene data show CDR1 as SGDLS and CDR2 as YYNGEE. The CDR3 DNA follows: TGTGCCAGCAGCCCCTACCCGGGGTCGAACACCGGGGAGCTGTTTTTT. Its translation: CASSPYPGSNTGELFF.

The chain carries TRBV27 and TRBJ1-1, with a weak D call TRBD1 (6 bases). Trimming shortened V by 8 bases and J by 2 bases, and 12 bases separated the two germline ends. The CDR3 consists of 13 residues. Looked up from germline, CDR1 is MNHEY and CDR2 is SMNVEV (reference sequence). The CDR3 loop reads CASWGHLNTEAFF. DNA for the CDR3: TGTGCCAGCTGGGGACACCTTAACACTGAAGCTTTCTTT.